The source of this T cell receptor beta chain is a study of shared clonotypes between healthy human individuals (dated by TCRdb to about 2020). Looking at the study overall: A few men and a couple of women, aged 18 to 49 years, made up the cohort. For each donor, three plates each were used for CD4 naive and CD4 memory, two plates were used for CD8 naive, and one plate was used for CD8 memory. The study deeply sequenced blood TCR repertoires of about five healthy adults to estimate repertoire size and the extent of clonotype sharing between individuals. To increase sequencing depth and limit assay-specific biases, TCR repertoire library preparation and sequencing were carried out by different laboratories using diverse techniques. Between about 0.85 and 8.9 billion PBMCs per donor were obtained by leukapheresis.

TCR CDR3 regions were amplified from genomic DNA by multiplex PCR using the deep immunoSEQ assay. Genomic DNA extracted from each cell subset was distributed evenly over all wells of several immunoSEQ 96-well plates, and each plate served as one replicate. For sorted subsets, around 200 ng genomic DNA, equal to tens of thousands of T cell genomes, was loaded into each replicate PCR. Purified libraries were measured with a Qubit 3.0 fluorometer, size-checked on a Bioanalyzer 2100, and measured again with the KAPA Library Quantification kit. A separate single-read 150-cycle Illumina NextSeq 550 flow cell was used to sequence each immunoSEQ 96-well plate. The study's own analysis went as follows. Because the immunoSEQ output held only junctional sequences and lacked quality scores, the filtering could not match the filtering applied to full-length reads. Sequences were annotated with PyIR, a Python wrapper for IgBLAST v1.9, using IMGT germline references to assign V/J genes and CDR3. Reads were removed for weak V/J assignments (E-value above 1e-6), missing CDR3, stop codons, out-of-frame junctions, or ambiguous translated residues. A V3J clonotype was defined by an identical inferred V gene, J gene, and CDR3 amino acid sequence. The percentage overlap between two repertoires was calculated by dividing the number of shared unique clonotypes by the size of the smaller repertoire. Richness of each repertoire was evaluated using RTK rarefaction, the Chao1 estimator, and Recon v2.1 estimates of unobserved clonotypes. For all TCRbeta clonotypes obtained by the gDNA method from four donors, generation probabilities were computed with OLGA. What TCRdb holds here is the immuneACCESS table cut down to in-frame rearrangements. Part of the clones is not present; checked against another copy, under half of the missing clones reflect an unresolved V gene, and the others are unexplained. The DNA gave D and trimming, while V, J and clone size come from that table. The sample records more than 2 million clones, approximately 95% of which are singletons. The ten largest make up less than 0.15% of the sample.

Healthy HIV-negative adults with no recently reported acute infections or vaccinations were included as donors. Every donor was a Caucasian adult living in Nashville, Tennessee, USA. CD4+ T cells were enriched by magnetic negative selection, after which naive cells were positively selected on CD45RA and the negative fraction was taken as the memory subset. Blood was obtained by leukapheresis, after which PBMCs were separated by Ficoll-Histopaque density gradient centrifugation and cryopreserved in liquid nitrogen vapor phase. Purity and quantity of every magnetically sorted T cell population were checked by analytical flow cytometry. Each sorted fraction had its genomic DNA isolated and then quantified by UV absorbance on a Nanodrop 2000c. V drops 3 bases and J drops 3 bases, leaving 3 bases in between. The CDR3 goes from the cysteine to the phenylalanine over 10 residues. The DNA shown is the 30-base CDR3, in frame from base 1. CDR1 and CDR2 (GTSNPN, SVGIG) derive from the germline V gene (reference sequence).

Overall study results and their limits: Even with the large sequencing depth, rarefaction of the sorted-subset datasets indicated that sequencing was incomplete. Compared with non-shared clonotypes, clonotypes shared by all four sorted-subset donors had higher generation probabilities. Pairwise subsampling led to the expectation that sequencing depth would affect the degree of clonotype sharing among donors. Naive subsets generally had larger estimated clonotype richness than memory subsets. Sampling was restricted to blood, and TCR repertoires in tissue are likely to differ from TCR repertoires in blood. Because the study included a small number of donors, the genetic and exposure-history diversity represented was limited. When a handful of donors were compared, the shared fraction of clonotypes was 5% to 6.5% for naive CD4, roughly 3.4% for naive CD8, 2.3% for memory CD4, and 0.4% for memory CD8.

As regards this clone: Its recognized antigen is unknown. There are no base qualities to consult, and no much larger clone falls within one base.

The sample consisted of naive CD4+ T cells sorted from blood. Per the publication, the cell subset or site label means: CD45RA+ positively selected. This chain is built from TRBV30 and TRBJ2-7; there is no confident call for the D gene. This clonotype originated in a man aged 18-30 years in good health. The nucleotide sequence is TGTGCCTGGAGAGACTACGAGCAGTACTTC. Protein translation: CAWRDYEQYF.